This TCR beta chain derives from a study of T cell responses to AZD1222 COVID-19 vaccine. Profiled with immunoSEQ multiplex PCR; TCRdb holds only in-frame clones, not every one. Altogether 85,000 to 130,000 clones are present, less than 90% being singletons, with the ten largest covering 16%. CDR3 length equals 11 residues. The V end lost 4 bases, the J end lost 5 bases, and 5 bases lay between the germline ends. The germline V gene encodes CDR1 MGHDK and CDR2 SYGVNS. The chain combines TRBV25-1 with TRBJ2-5; D remains ambiguous. The receptor was isolated from an adult in good health. The starting material was peripheral blood, obtained on day 0 of AZD1222 vaccination. The CDR3 nucleotides read TGTGCCAGCAGTGTGGGGGAGACCCAGTACTTC. Its translation is CASSVGETQYF.